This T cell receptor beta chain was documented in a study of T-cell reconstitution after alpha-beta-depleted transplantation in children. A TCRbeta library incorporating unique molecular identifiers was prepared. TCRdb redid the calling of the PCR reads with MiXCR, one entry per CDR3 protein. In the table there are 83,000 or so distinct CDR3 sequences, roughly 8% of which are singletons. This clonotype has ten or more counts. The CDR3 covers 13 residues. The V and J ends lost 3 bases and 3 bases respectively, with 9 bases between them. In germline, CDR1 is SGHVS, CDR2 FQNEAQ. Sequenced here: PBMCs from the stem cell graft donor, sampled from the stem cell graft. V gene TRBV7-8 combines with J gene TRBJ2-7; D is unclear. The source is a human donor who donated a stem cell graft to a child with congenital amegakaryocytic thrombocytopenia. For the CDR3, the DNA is TGTGCCAGCAGCTTTCAGGAGATCTACGAGCAGTACTTC. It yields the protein CASSFQEIYEQYF.